Listed below are T cell receptor beta chains from one sample, sequenced in a study of regulatory T cells in long-lasting Graves disease. Each CDR3 protein is one row after TCRdb ran MiXCR on the multiplex PCR reads. The sample records approximately 440,000 distinct CDR3 sequences, 20% to 25% being singletons. The sample here was peripheral blood mononuclear cells (PBMCs), taken when the disease was refractory, from a patient treated with antithyroid drugs. The receptors derive from a female donor with Graves disease. CDR3s include the opening cysteine and the closing phenylalanine or tryptophan. The order of the fields is V gene, J gene, D gene, clone size, CDR3 DNA, CDR3 protein. D genes are given only for firm matches. Rows give clone size only sometimes, using once, few, many, or a class for an expanded clone.

>TRBV7-8|TRBJ1-2|.|few
TGTGCCAGCAGCTCAACGACAGGCGGGCTCTATGGCTACACCTTC
CASSSTTGGLYGYTF
>TRBV6-2/TRBV6-3|TRBJ2-7|.|many
TGTGCCAGCAGTTATCGGAGGGGGTACGAGCAGTACTTC
CASSYRRGYEQYF
>TRBV7-9|TRBJ2-2|TRBD2|few
TGTGCCAGCAGCATCGTAGCGGGAGTTTTAAGGGGGGAGCTGTTTTTT
CASSIVAGVLRGELFF
>TRBV28|TRBJ2-7|.|many
TGTGCCAGCAGTTTAAAGCTAGCGAGTCCCTACGAGCAGTACTTC
CASSLKLASPYEQYF
>TRBV7-2|TRBJ1-3|.|.
TGTGCCAGCAGCCTTGGGAGGGCAACTGGAAACACCATATATTTT
CASSLGRATGNTIYF
>TRBV2|TRBJ2-7|TRBD1|few
TGTGCCAGCATTCCACCCGGGACAGGGTCCTCCTACGAGCAGTACTTC
CASIPPGTGSSYEQYF
>TRBV4-2|TRBJ2-2|.|.
TGTGCCAGCAGCCAAGCGGAGGGGGTGGCCGGGGAGCTGTTTTTT
CASSQAEGVAGELFF
>TRBV7-6|TRBJ2-7|.|.
TGTGCCAGCAGCCCATCCCCTGGAGGGGTTGACTCCTACGAGCAGTACTTC
CASSPSPGGVDSYEQYF
>TRBV6-1|TRBJ1-1|.|many
TGTGCCAGCAGTAATTACGGGGTCGTCACTGAAGCTTTCTTT
CASSNYGVVTEAFF
>TRBV25-1|TRBJ1-2|TRBD1|few
TGTGCCAGCTCTAGAGGAACAGGGGCATATGGCTACACCTTC
CASSRGTGAYGYTF
>TRBV5-1|TRBJ2-2|.|many
TGCGCCAGCAGCTTCGAGGGCGCCGGGGAGCTGTTTTTT
CASSFEGAGELFF
>TRBV5-1|TRBJ1-2|.|.
TGCGCCAGCAGCTCCGGGACATCAGGCTATGGCTACACCTTC
CASSSGTSGYGYTF
>TRBV28|TRBJ2-7|.|many
TGTGCCAGCAGTTTCAAGAAGGGGCAGGGGCAGAACTCCTACGAGCAGTACTTC
CASSFKKGQGQNSYEQYF
>TRBV6-2/TRBV6-3|TRBJ2-7|TRBD2|.
TGTGCCAGCAGTGACCCTAGCGGGGCCGCCTACGAGCAGTACTTC
CASSDPSGAAYEQYF
>TRBV3-1|TRBJ1-1|.|many
TGTGCCAGCAGCCAGGGACATCGAAGGACTGAAGCTTTCTTT
CASSQGHRRTEAFF
>TRBV5-1|TRBJ2-7|TRBD2|few
TGCGCCAGCAGCTTGGATTCGGGAGGTCGCTACGAGCAGTACTTC
CASSLDSGGRYEQYF
>TRBV7-9|TRBJ1-6|.|few
TGTGCCAGCAGCTTTGGGGGGGTTAATTCACCCCTCCACTTT
CASSFGGVNSPLHF
>TRBV7-2|TRBJ1-1|TRBD1|many
TGTGCCAGCAGCCACGGACAGGGTGTTGCTTTCTTT
CASSHGQGVAFF
>TRBV7-7|TRBJ1-1|.|few
TGTGCCAGCAAACCCCCCGTGAACACTGAAGCTTTCTTT
CASKPPVNTEAFF
>TRBV20-1|TRBJ2-6|TRBD1|.
TGCAGTGCTCGGTCGACAGGGATCTCTGGGGCCAACGTCCTGACTTTC
CSARSTGISGANVLTF
>TRBV3-1|TRBJ2-2|TRBD2|.
TGTGCCAGCAGCCACCCCCCTCTAGCGGGAGTTGCCGGGGAGCTGTTTTTT
CASSHPPLAGVAGELFF
>TRBV7-8|TRBJ2-7|TRBD2|many
TGTGCCAGCAGCCCTAGACTAGCGGGTCTATCCTACGAGCAGTACTTC
CASSPRLAGLSYEQYF
>TRBV28|TRBJ2-7|.|many
TGTGCCAGCAGTTTAACTAGCCCTCTGCCCGAGCAGTACTTC
CASSLTSPLPEQYF
>TRBV3-1|TRBJ2-1|.|few
TGTGCCAGCAGCGAAAGTCGGGGCTACAATGAGCAGTTCTTC
CASSESRGYNEQFF
>TRBV6-1|TRBJ1-6|.|many
TGTGCCAGCAGTGAGGGAGGGGCAGTTTTTAATTCACCCCTCCACTTT
CASSEGGAVFNSPLHF
>TRBV7-8|TRBJ1-2|TRBD1|.
TGTGCCAGCAGCTTAGTTCCGGGACAGGGGGCAGGTGGCTACACCTTC
CASSLVPGQGAGGYTF
>TRBV19|TRBJ1-1|TRBD1|few
TGTGCCAGTAGTATAGCTAGACAGGGGAGGACTGAAGCTTTCTTT
CASSIARQGRTEAFF
>TRBV7-2|TRBJ2-7|.|many
TGTGCCAGCAGCCCCAACCTTGTCTCGAACGAGCAGTACTTC
CASSPNLVSNEQYF
>TRBV20-1|TRBJ1-3|.|few
TGCAGTGCTAGTCCTGGAAACACCATATATTTT
CSASPGNTIYF
>TRBV2|TRBJ2-7|.|few
TGTGCCAGCAGTCCACCCGGGTGGGTCTCCTACGAGCAGTACTTC
CASSPPGWVSYEQYF
>TRBV27|TRBJ2-2|TRBD2|few
TGTGCCAGCAGGAAGCGGGAGATCACCGGGGAGCTGTTTTTT
CASRKREITGELFF
>TRBV11-2|TRBJ1-2|.|.
TGTGCCAGCACACTAACAGGGAACACTAACTATGGCTACACCTTC
CASTLTGNTNYGYTF
>TRBV6-1|TRBJ2-6|.|few
TGTGCCAGCACCCGGGACGGGGGAAGCTCTGGGGCCAACGTCCTGACTTTC
CASTRDGGSSGANVLTF
>TRBV3-1|TRBJ1-2|.|many
TGTGCCAGCAGCCAAGGCCATTCGATGATGGCGCGTACCTATGGCTACACCTTC
CASSQGHSMMARTYGYTF
>TRBV6-2/TRBV6-3|TRBJ2-7|TRBD2|.
TGTGCCAGCAGCCAAGGGTTTTTTGGGACTAGCGGGTCCGAGCAGTACTTC
CASSQGFFGTSGSEQYF
>TRBV2|TRBJ1-2|.|many
TGTGCCAGCTCCGGCTTGGTGGCAGTAGGTGGCTACACCTTC
CASSGLVAVGGYTF
>TRBV7-3|TRBJ2-3|.|.
TGTGCCAGCAGCCCGAGTGGGGGGAGCACAGATACGCAGTATTTT
CASSPSGGSTDTQYF
>TRBV4-3|TRBJ1-2|TRBD1|once
TGCGCCAGCAGCCAAGATGGGACAGATCCCAACTATGGCTACACCTTC
CASSQDGTDPNYGYTF
>TRBV20-1|TRBJ1-2|TRBD1|few
TGCAGTGCTAGTGGACAGGGGATAGGCGGCTACACCTTC
CSASGQGIGGYTF
>TRBV5-1|TRBJ1-1|.|few
TGCGCCAGCAGCTCTCAATCGTCGGAAGCTTTCTTT
CASSSQSSEAFF
>TRBV15|TRBJ1-2|.|.
TGTGCCACCAGCAGAGAGGGGTATGGCTACACCTTC
CATSREGYGYTF
>TRBV18|TRBJ1-1|TRBD1|.
TGTGCCAGCTCACCAGGACAGGGGAAGACTGAAGCTTTCTTT
CASSPGQGKTEAFF
>TRBV2|TRBJ1-2|.|many
TGTGCCAGCAGCGGCAATTACGGACAGAGCGCCGAGGGCTACACCTTC
CASSGNYGQSAEGYTF
>TRBV6-5|TRBJ1-2|TRBD1|many
TGTGCCAGCAGTTATCATCCAGGGGGCGTAGATGGCTACACCTTC
CASSYHPGGVDGYTF
>TRBV28|TRBJ1-1|.|many
TGTGCCAGCAGTTGGAGTAGGTGGGGAAACACTGAAGCTTTCTTT
CASSWSRWGNTEAFF
>TRBV5-6|TRBJ2-7|.|.
TGTGCCAGCAGCGCCTGGGGCAGACGCACCGAGCAGTACTTC
CASSAWGRRTEQYF
>TRBV15|TRBJ1-3|.|.
TGTGCCACCAGCAGAGGTCGGACAGAGCACTCTGGAAACACCATATATTTT
CATSRGRTEHSGNTIYF
>TRBV29-1|TRBJ1-1|.|many
TGCAGCGTTGGAGTCAGGGATGGCACTGAAGCTTTCTTT
CSVGVRDGTEAFF
>TRBV6-1|TRBJ1-6|TRBD1|.
TGTGCCAGCAGCGACGACAGGGTTTACCACTTT
CASSDDRVYHF